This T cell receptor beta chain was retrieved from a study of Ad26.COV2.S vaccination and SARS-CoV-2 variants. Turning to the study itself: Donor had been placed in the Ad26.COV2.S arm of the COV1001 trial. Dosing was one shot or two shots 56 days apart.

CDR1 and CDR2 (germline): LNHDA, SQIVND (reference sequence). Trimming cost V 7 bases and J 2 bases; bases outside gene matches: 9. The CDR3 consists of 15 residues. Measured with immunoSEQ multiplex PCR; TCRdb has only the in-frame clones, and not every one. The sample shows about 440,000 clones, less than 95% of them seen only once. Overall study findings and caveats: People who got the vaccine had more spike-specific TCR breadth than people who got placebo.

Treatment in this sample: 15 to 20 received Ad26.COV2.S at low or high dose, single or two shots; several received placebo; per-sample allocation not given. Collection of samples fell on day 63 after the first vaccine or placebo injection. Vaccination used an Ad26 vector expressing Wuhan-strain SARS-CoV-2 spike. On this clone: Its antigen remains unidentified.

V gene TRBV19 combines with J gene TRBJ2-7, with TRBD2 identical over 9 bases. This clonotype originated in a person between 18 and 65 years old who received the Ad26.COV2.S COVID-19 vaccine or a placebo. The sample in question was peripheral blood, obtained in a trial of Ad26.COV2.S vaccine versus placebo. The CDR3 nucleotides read TGTGCCAGTACCCCGAGTAGCGGGGGCACCTACGAGCAGTACTTC. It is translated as CASTPSSGGTYEQYF.